Included here is one T cell receptor beta chain sequence, with context. This sample is drawn from a study of regulatory T cells in long-lasting Graves disease. Building of the TCR beta libraries involved iRepertoire HTBI primers and Arm-PCR of CDR3 regions. TCRdb called the multiplex PCR reads again in MiXCR, with one record for every CDR3 protein. In the table there are 200,000 to 250,000 distinct CDR3 sequences, roughly a fifth of which are singletons. Time point reported: newly diagnosed GD, antithyroid drugs for less than 3 months. There was RNA extracted from PBMCs, and the TCR library was made from it. CDR1 is KGHSH, CDR2 LQKENI, per germline. There are 13 residues in the CDR3. Trimming took off 4 bases at V and 2 bases at J, with 6 bases between the two ends. The sample also formed part of further work on T cells in Graves' hyperthyroidism and ophthalmopathy.

This chain joins TRBV18 and TRBJ2-1; TRBD2 might be the D (5 bases). The source was peripheral blood mononuclear cells (PBMCs), collected at new diagnosis, from a patient treated with antithyroid drugs. The origin of this receptor is a woman in her twenties or thirties with Graves disease. The CDR3 nucleotides are TGTGCCAGCTCACTTAGCGCCTACAATGAGCAGTTCTTC. This codes for CASSLSAYNEQFF.